This T cell receptor (beta chain) was recorded in a study of monozygotic twins with inflammatory bowel disease. CDR3 length equals 14 residues. CDR1 is MNHEY and CDR2 is SMNVEV in the germline V gene (reference sequence). TCRdb re-called the 5' RACE reads and shows each CDR3 protein once, DNA omitted. Listed are about 110,000 distinct CDR3 sequences; 9.5% to 15% falls within the top ten. The chain recombines TRBV27 with TRBJ1-1; no DNA is available, so the TRBD1 call from TCRdb remains unchecked. Sequencing was performed on blood. The TCR sequence derives from a human donor with ulcerative colitis or Crohn's disease, or a healthy co-twin of an affected twin (not recorded which). This CDR3 reads CASSFGRGNTEAFF.